What follows are 19 T cell receptor beta chains derived from one specimen sequenced in a study of technical replicates of blood from several donors. Sequencing used immunoSEQ multiplex PCR; TCRdb keeps in-frame clones, though not all of them. The data contain tens of thousands of clones, around 97% of them singletons. Sequencing input: T cells isolated from PBMCs. The receptors originated from a human donor in good health.

This CDR3 is CASSFSRGSYNEQFF. The DNA for the CDR3 is TGTGCCAGCAGTTTCAGCCGCGGCTCCTACAATGAGCAGTTCTTC. V and J are TRBV27 and TRBJ2-1; unclear D gene. V was shortened by 3 bases and J by 0 bases, with 9 bases between the two germline ends. Per the germline V gene, CDR1 is MNHEY and CDR2 is SMNVEV (reference sequence). The CDR3 length is 15 residues.

The chain employs TRBV2 and TRBJ1-1; TRBD1 aligns across 7 bases. The germline V gene has CDR1 SNHLY and CDR2 FYNNEI. V dropped 8 bases and J dropped 4; count of bases not matched to a gene: 7. The CDR3 length is 13 residues. CDR3 in DNA: TGTGCCAGCCCCTCAGGGGGGAGCACTGAAGCTTTCTTT. It yields the protein CASPSGGSTEAFF.

The rearrangement links TRBV11-2 to TRBJ1-3; D remains ambiguous. CDR1 and CDR2 (germline): SGHAT, FQNNGV. Trimming took 5 bases from V and 4 from J, leaving 18 bases between them. This CDR3 contains 16 residues. The CDR3 nucleotides are TGTGCCAGCAGCCTCCCAGGCGGGAGAGGGGGAAACACCATATATTTT. It specifies CASSLPGGRGGNTIYF.

The V gene is TRBV19, the J gene TRBJ1-2; 9 nucleotides line up with TRBD1. V trimming: 5 bases; J trimming: 0 bases; junction bases outside the gene matches: 7. The CDR3 is 16 amino acids. The germline V gene has CDR1 LNHDA and CDR2 SQIVND (reference sequence). The CDR3 sequence is CASSSGTGISNYGYTF. In DNA form, the CDR3 reads TGTGCCAGTAGTTCCGGGACAGGGATTTCTAACTATGGCTACACCTTC.

The chain employs TRBV5-1 and TRBJ2-7; 8 nucleotides agree with TRBD1. V trimming: 7 bases; J trimming: 3 bases; junction bases outside the gene matches: 9. CDR1 and CDR2 from the germline V gene are SGHRS and YFSETQ. This CDR3 has 14 amino acids. CDR3 region: CASGLQGGHYEQYF. CDR3 DNA: TGCGCCAGCGGATTACAGGGGGGACACTACGAGCAGTACTTC.

CDR3 in DNA: TGTGCCAGCAGTGGCCTAGCGGGAGGGAACGGTATTGCCGAGCAGTACTTC. Encoded protein: CASSGLAGGNGIAEQYF. The J gene is TRBJ2-7, the V gene TRBV2; 12 nucleotides agree with TRBD2. Germline-derived CDR1 and CDR2 are SNHLY and FYNNEI. Trimming cost V 4 bases and J 6 bases; bases outside gene matches: 13. CDR3 size: 17 residues. The whole variable domain, remainder taken from reference TRBV2 and TRBJ2-7, is EPEVTQTPSHQVTQMGQEVILRCVPISNHLYFYWYRQILGQKVEFLVSFYNNEISEKSEIFDDQFSVERPDGSNFTLKIRSTKLEDSAMYFCASSGLAGGNGIAEQYFGPGTRLTVT.

This chain links TRBV7-9 with TRBJ1-2; D not certain. V lost 8 bases, J lost 5 bases, and 9 bases lay in between. Germline values: CDR1 SEHNR, CDR2 FQNEAQ (reference sequence). This CDR3 comprises 11 residues. This CDR3 reads CASDTGYGYTF. The CDR3 DNA reads as TGTGCCAGCGACACGGGATATGGCTACACCTTC.

The V gene is TRBV7-3, the J gene TRBJ1-2; 9 nucleotides line up with TRBD1. The length of the CDR3 is 14 residues. After removal of 5 bases from V and 8 bases from J, the junction contained 9 bases not matched to a gene. The germline CDR1 and CDR2 sequences are SGHTA and FQGTGA. In nucleotides, the CDR3 is TGTGCCAGCAGCCCAGCGGACAGGGGTCGGGGCTACACCTTC. Its translation is CASSPADRGRGYTF.

The chain combines TRBV9 with TRBJ1-2, with D perhaps TRBD1 (6 bases). The CDR3 sequence is 12 residues long. Trimming cost V 0 bases and J 7 bases, with 7 bases left between them. Germline CDR1 SGDLS, CDR2 YYNGEE. DNA of the CDR3: TGTGCCAGCAGCGTAGTGGGGGCTGGCTACACCTTC. Amino acids: CASSVVGAGYTF.

The chain recombines TRBV4-1 with TRBJ1-1, with 12 bases that match TRBD1. CDR3 length: 17 residues. V shed 6 bases and J 4 bases; nucleotides not matched to a gene: 12. Germline V gives CDR1 MGHRA, CDR2 YSYEKL. This chain's CDR3 is CASRISGTGGWGTEAFF. The CDR3 region has the DNA TGCGCCAGCAGAATATCCGGGACAGGGGGCTGGGGCACTGAAGCTTTCTTT.

The rearrangement links TRBV5-1 to TRBJ2-6, with 10 bases matching TRBD1. The V and J ends lost 2 bases and 3 bases, in that order; junction bases with no gene match: 2. The CDR3 has 16 residues. Germline V gene data show CDR1 as SGHRS and CDR2 as YFSETQ. This CDR3 reads CASSLGQGGGANVLTF. CDR3 sequence (DNA): TGCGCCAGCAGCTTAGGACAGGGGGGTGGGGCCAACGTCCTGACTTTC.

This sequence joins TRBV10-1 and TRBJ2-1, with a weak D call TRBD2 (5 bases). The CDR3 covers 13 residues. Germline CDR1 is WNHNN and CDR2 is SYGVQD (reference sequence). Trimming removed 6 bases at V and 8 bases at J, with 14 bases between. The CDR3 protein is CASREGPEYEQFF. For the CDR3, the DNA is TGCGCCAGCAGAGAGGGCCCGGAGTATGAGCAGTTCTTC.

This chain connects TRBV30 to TRBJ1-4, with a tentative D call TRBD1 (6 bases). The CDR3 is 12 amino acids. The V end lost 6 bases, the J end lost 8 bases, and 13 bases lay between the germline ends. Germline V gene lookup returns CDR1 GTSNPN and CDR2 SVGIG (reference sequence). The CDR3 sequence: CACTGFVEKLFF. As DNA, the CDR3 is TGTGCCTGTACAGGGTTTGTCGAAAAACTGTTTTTT.

The V gene is TRBV5-1, the J gene TRBJ2-7, with 9 nucleotides matching TRBD1. This CDR3 spans 14 amino acids. V lost 5 bases and J lost 6; bases outside the gene matches: 9. Germline CDR1 is SGHRS and CDR2 is YFSETQ. Written as DNA, the CDR3 is TGCGCCAGCAGATGGACAGGGGAAGGATCCGAGCAGTACTTC. It is translated as CASRWTGEGSEQYF. The complete variable domain, with remaining parts taken from reference TRBV5-1 and TRBJ2-7, reads KAGVTQTPRYLIKTRGQQVTLSCSPISGHRSVSWYQQTPGQGLQFLFEYFSETQRNKGNFPGRFSGRQFSNSRSEMNVSTLELGDSALYLCASRWTGEGSEQYFGPGTRLTVT.

J is TRBJ2-2 and V is TRBV28; TRBD1 is a possible D gene (6 bases). CDR3 size: 13 residues. V was shortened by 5 bases and J by 6 bases, with 10 bases between the two germline ends. Germline V gene sequence: CDR1 MDHEN, CDR2 SYDVKM. CDR3 amino acids: CASSGGLPGELFF. The CDR3 DNA is TGTGCCAGCAGTGGGGGCCTCCCCGGGGAGCTGTTTTTT. Supplemented by reference TRBV28 and TRBJ2-2, the full variable domain reads DVKVTQSSRYLVKRTGEKVFLECVQDMDHENMFWYRQDPGLGLRLIYFSYDVKMKEKGDIPEGYSVSREKKERFSLILESASTNQTSMYLCASSGGLPGELFFGEGSRLTVL.

V is TRBV7-2 and J is TRBJ1-4, with D unclear. Germline V CDR1 and CDR2: SGHTA, FQGNSA. The CDR3 runs to 14 residues. Trimming left V 3 bases short and J 8 bases short, with 13 bases between. Here the CDR3 DNA reads TGTGCCAGCAGCTTCCCCGGGGTAGGGGAAAAACTGTTTTTT. Its translation: CASSFPGVGEKLFF. The variable domain in full, with the rest retrieved from reference TRBV7-2 and TRBJ1-4, is GAGVSQSPSNKVTEKGKDVELRCDPISGHTALYWYRQSLGQGLEFLIYFQGNSAPDKSGLPSDRFSAERTGGSVSTLTIQRTQQEDSAVYLCASSFPGVGEKLFFGSGTQLSVL.

This clone appeared a single time. The chain recombines TRBV27 with TRBJ2-7; possibly TRBD1 for D (5 bases). Trimming cost V 11 bases and J 6 bases, with 20 bases left between them. Germline loops: CDR1 MNHEY, CDR2 SMNVEV (reference sequence). CDR3 size: 13 residues. CDR3 sequence: CAAAPGTGFEQYF. In DNA form, the CDR3 reads TGTGCCGCTGCGCCCGGAACAGGTTTCGAGCAGTACTTC.

In this sample, this clone turned up once. The V and J genes are TRBV9 and TRBJ2-1; 15 nucleotides align to TRBD2. V was clipped by 2 bases and J by 4 bases; unmatched bases: 7. Germline CDR1 and CDR2: SGDLS and YYNGEE. CDR3 length: 18 amino acids. The CDR3 region is CASSVTPGTSGGYNEQFF. CDR3 coding DNA: TGTGCCAGCAGCGTCACCCCGGGGACTAGCGGGGGGTACAATGAGCAGTTCTTC.

The chain carries TRBV6-1 and TRBJ2-3; 7 positions match TRBD2. CDR1 and CDR2 from the germline V gene are MNHNS and SASEGT. The CDR3 has 17 residues. Trimming at V came to 4 bases and at J to 4 bases, leaving 14 bases not matched to a gene. This CDR3 is CASSALGLEGPADTQYF. The CDR3 DNA follows: TGTGCCAGCAGTGCCCTCGGACTAGAAGGCCCGGCAGATACGCAGTATTTT.